This passage covers 2 T cell receptor beta chains from one sample sequenced in a study of T cell clones after liver transplantation. Using immunoSEQ multiplex PCR, the repertoire was profiled, and TCRdb retains in-frame clones only, with some absent. In the table there are some 80,000 clones, roughly 84% of which are singletons. The sample in question was CD4+ T cells from blood, obtained 48 to 50 months after liver transplant. The source is a human patient who received a liver transplant. The T cells may partly be graft donor cells.

This clone was counted between two and nine times. The V and J genes are TRBV30 and TRBJ2-7; a possible D gene is TRBD2 (6 bases). The CDR3 loop spans 13 amino acids. Trimming removed 3 bases at V and 4 bases at J, with 13 bases between. Germline CDR1 is GTSNPN and CDR2 is SVGIG (reference sequence). The DNA of the CDR3 is TGTGCCTGGAGAGGCGGGAATGGTTACGAGCAGTACTTC. It specifies CAWRGGNGYEQYF.

The rearrangement uses TRBV6-6 and TRBJ1-5; D remains unclear. V shed 6 bases and J shed 7 bases, with 13 bases lying between them. Germline lookup yields CDR1 MNHNY and CDR2 SVGAGI (reference sequence). CDR3 size: 13 residues. Here the CDR3 DNA reads TGTGCCAGCAGCCCCAAAGGGCGGCAGCCCCAGCATTTT. It yields the protein CASSPKGRQPQHF.